The T cell receptor (beta chain) described here comes from a study of control samples from healthy donors and cancer patients. CDR3 length equals 14 residues. Between the trimmed V and J ends, which lost 4 bases and 7 bases, there was a span of 14 bases. Looked up from germline, CDR1 is SGHDT and CDR2 is YYEEEE. The method was immunoSEQ multiplex PCR; TCRdb's version includes in-frame clones alone and lacks a portion of them. Altogether more than 45,000 clones are present, 93% being singletons, with the ten largest covering 20% to 25%. This TCR came from a woman aged 45-59 years with head and neck cancer. V usage is TRBV5-6 and J usage is TRBJ1-4, with D perhaps TRBD1 (6 bases). The sample was PBMCs. As DNA, the CDR3 is TGTGCCAGCAGCCTCAGGGGAATAAGTGAAAAACTGTTTTTT. This sequence encodes CASSLRGISEKLFF.